This is a list of T cell receptor beta chains from one sample in a study of T-cell memory formation after mild COVID-19. TCRdb re-called the 5' RACE reads with MiXCR, one entry per CDR3 protein. This table has about 620,000 distinct CDR3 sequences, over 15% appearing once. Sample: PBMCs or a T cell subset sorted from them (not recorded which). All receptors derive from an adult woman who had mild COVID-19 (a few samples of this study predate the infection). Cell type and time point are not known. Each CDR3 is given without its conserved first and last residue.

CDR3: ASSIPRVGDEQF
V: TRBV19
J: TRBJ2-1

CDR3: ASSLQSSLNEQF
V: TRBV5-1
J: TRBJ2-1

CDR3: ASSFAAGGGNEQF
V: TRBV12-3/TRBV12-4
J: TRBJ2-1

CDR3: ASSSRLARETQY
V: TRBV7-8
J: TRBJ2-5

CDR3: ASSQVTGGLGTGELF
V: TRBV4-3
J: TRBJ2-2

CDR3: ASSPRVGYSYEQY
V: TRBV7-6
J: TRBJ2-7

CDR3: ASSPPLGGGPSDSYNEQF
V: TRBV18
J: TRBJ2-1

CDR3: AIAAASGISYEQY
V: TRBV10-3
J: TRBJ2-7

CDR3: ASSYSGGRDGQY
V: TRBV6-5
J: TRBJ2-7

CDR3: ASSEAFGTKSNEQY
V: TRBV2
J: TRBJ2-7

CDR3: ASMKDPPNGYT
V: TRBV6-1
J: TRBJ1-2

CDR3: ASSLRGGLNTEAF
V: TRBV5-1
J: TRBJ1-1

CDR3: ASSYKQGPYGYT
V: TRBV6-5
J: TRBJ1-2

CDR3: SQGGAGGYT
V: TRBV20-1
J: TRBJ1-2

CDR3: ASSQRAFTEGPTDTQY
V: TRBV4-3
J: TRBJ2-3

CDR3: ASSQRTGVKVYEQY
V: TRBV18
J: TRBJ2-7

CDR3: SVESPLTGATNEKLF
V: TRBV29-1
J: TRBJ1-4

CDR3: ASSSYSRGSGATEAF
V: TRBV7-8
J: TRBJ1-1

CDR3: ASSLPQSGGAKTDTQY
V: TRBV7-2
J: TRBJ2-3

CDR3: ASNFENTEAF
V: TRBV7-9
J: TRBJ1-1

CDR3: AADSPLTPDTQY
V: TRBV7-2
J: TRBJ2-3

CDR3: ASSQPLAGGGETQY
V: TRBV12-3/TRBV12-4
J: TRBJ2-5

CDR3: ASSLRGSTEAF
V: TRBV27
J: TRBJ1-1

CDR3: ASLRTGDYEQY
V: TRBV3-1
J: TRBJ2-7

CDR3: ASSPSNPGSDVRETQY
V: TRBV18
J: TRBJ2-5

CDR3: ATSDPTGPQETQY
V: TRBV24-1
J: TRBJ2-5

CDR3: ASRPTSGGAYEQY
V: TRBV6-5
J: TRBJ2-7

CDR3: ATSRATPGTSATDTQY
V: TRBV15
J: TRBJ2-3

CDR3: ASIYGRQGGEKLF
V: TRBV7-9
J: TRBJ1-4

CDR3: ASSSPTSGGTDTQY
V: TRBV5-1
J: TRBJ2-3

CDR3: ASSPAQDYEQY
V: TRBV18
J: TRBJ2-7

CDR3: ASSLTGGRRDGYNEQF
V: TRBV5-6
J: TRBJ2-1

CDR3: ASSTNLDNEQF
V: TRBV12-3/TRBV12-4
J: TRBJ2-1

CDR3: AWSAGPAGELF
V: TRBV30
J: TRBJ2-2

CDR3: ASSRTAPGEQF
V: TRBV4-3
J: TRBJ2-1

CDR3: ASSHPGPMNTEAF
V: TRBV13
J: TRBJ1-1